This T cell receptor (beta chain) was sequenced for a study of tumor and adjacent non-tumor tissue in lung cancer. Germline V gives CDR1 MNHNY, CDR2 SVGAGI (reference sequence). V was trimmed by 7 bases and J by 4 bases, leaving 16 bases between them. The CDR3 has 14 amino acids. TCRbeta libraries were built with three rounds of nested PCR, modified from ARM-PCR. One entry per CDR3 protein results from TCRdb running MiXCR on the multiplex PCR reads. Among over 85,000 distinct CDR3 sequences, around 82% were seen once, and the ten largest hold 22%. RNA was extracted from bulk tissue without any cell sorting. In the case of this clonotype: The final CDR3 position lacks the conserved phenylalanine or tryptophan, pointing to a likely read error.

This clonotype originated in a man in his 70s with non-small cell lung cancer. V usage is TRBV6-6 and J usage is TRBJ1-2; unclear D gene. The sample comprised lung tumor tissue. CDR3 region: CASTPPGASYGYTY. In nucleotides, the CDR3 is TGTGCCAGCACCCCCCCAGGTGCCTCCTATGGCTACACCTAC.